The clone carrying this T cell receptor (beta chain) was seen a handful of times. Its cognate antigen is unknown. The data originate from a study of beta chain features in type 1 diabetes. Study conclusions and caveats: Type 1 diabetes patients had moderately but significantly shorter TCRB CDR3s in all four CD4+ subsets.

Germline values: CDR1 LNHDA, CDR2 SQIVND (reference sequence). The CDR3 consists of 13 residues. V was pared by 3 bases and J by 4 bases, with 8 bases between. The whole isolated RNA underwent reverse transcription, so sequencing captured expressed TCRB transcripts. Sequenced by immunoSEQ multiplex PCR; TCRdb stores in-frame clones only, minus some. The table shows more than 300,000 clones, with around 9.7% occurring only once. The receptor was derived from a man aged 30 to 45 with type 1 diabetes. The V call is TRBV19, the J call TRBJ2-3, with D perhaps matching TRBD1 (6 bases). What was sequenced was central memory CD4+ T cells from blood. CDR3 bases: TGTGCCAGTAGTATGGGGGCTGCAGATACGCAGTATTTT. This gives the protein CASSMGAADTQYF.